These T cell receptor beta chains were read from a single sample in a study of blood T cells in healthy people across ages. TCRdb redid the calling of the 5' RACE reads with MiXCR, one entry per CDR3 protein. The sample has over 1,500,000 distinct CDR3 sequences, less than 50% seen once. Sequences were obtained from blood. These receptors all stem from a woman aged 40 to 50 in good health. CDR3s include the opening cysteine and the closing phenylalanine or tryptophan. A D gene is named only where the DNA matches it firmly. The size of a clone is reported for some rows only, either as once, few or many, or as a class for expanded clones.

>TRBJ2-7|TRBD1|few|TRBV6-5
CASSVDRVSNEQYF
TGTGCCAGCAGTGTAGACAGGGTGTCCAACGAGCAGTACTTC
>TRBJ1-2|NA|NA|TRBV12-3/TRBV12-4
CASMGSNAYGYTF
TGTGCCAGCATGGGGTCAAACGCTTATGGCTACACCTTC
>TRBJ2-5|NA|NA|TRBV5-6
CASSFIRRASRETQYF
TGTGCCAGCAGCTTTATACGCCGGGCCTCTCGGGAGACCCAGTACTTC
>TRBJ2-5|NA|few|TRBV7-6
CASSLDVENQETQYF
TGTGCCAGCAGCTTAGATGTGGAGAACCAAGAGACCCAGTACTTC
>TRBJ2-3|NA|NA|TRBV5-8
CASSSGSTQGDTQYF
TGTGCCAGCAGCTCCGGATCTACCCAAGGGGATACGCAGTATTTT
>TRBJ1-5|TRBD1|NA|TRBV29-1
CSVGQGSGGNQPQHF
TGCAGCGTTGGACAGGGGAGCGGGGGCAATCAGCCCCAGCATTTT
>TRBJ2-6|TRBD1|NA|TRBV7-8
CASITTKNRGPPSGANVLTF
TGTGCCAGCATCACCACTAAAAACAGGGGACCTCCCTCTGGGGCCAACGTCCTGACTTTC
>TRBJ1-4|NA|NA|TRBV5-1
CASSLAHRSDEKLFF
TGCGCCAGCAGCTTGGCCCATAGAAGTGATGAAAAACTGTTTTTT
>TRBJ2-1|NA|NA|TRBV6-5
CASSSLQEDNEQFF
TGTGCCAGCAGTTCTTTGCAGGAGGACAATGAGCAGTTCTTC
>TRBJ2-3|NA|few|TRBV20-1
CSPNEPDTQYF
TGCAGTCCGAACGAACCAGATACGCAGTATTTT
>TRBJ2-4|NA|NA|TRBV12-3/TRBV12-4
CASTSRVTQYF
TGTGCCAGCACCTCACGGGTCACTCAGTACTTC
>TRBJ2-1|TRBD2|NA|TRBV7-2
CASSPRGGLDEQFF
TGTGCCAGCAGCCCTCGGGGGGGCCTCGATGAGCAGTTCTTC
>TRBJ2-5|TRBD2|NA|TRBV6-5
CASTYSLAGETQYF
TGTGCCAGCACTTATTCACTAGCGGGAGAGACCCAGTACTTC
>TRBJ1-2|TRBD1|NA|TRBV28
CAVSPGGRYNGYTF
TGTGCCGTCAGCCCAGGGGGCCGTTATAATGGCTACACCTTC
>TRBJ2-1|TRBD1|NA|TRBV27
CASSLKGQGASYNEQFF
TGTGCCAGCAGTTTAAAAGGACAGGGGGCCTCCTACAATGAGCAGTTCTTC
>TRBJ2-5|NA|few|TRBV21-1
CASLRETQYF
TGTGCCAGCCTGAGGGAGACCCAGTACTTC
>TRBJ2-5|TRBD2|few|TRBV20-1
CSAPALLAGEQETQYF
TGCAGTGCCCCCGCGCTACTAGCGGGGGAGCAAGAGACCCAGTACTTC
>TRBJ2-1|TRBD1|few|TRBV12-3/TRBV12-4
CASSPRQGKVEQFF
TGTGCCAGCAGTCCGCGACAGGGGAAGGTTGAGCAGTTCTTC
>TRBJ1-1|NA|NA|TRBV2
CASSETSGTMNTEAFF
TGTGCCAGCAGTGAGACGTCTGGCACCATGAACACTGAAGCTTTCTTT
>TRBJ2-4|TRBD1|once|TRBV27
CASSTRQGQNEQYF
TGTGCCAGCAGTACCCGACAGGGGCAGAATGAGCAGTACTTC
>TRBJ2-1|TRBD2|NA|TRBV7-9
CASSPGGGLASNEQFF
TGTGCCAGCAGCCCCGGGGGAGGACTAGCGAGCAATGAGCAGTTCTTC
>TRBJ2-5|NA|NA|TRBV27
CASRSPRGIQETQYF
TGTGCCAGCAGATCCCCGAGAGGGATCCAAGAGACCCAGTACTTC
>TRBJ2-5|TRBD2|NA|TRBV15
CATSRTSGKKAQYF
TGTGCCACCTCCCGGACTAGCGGAAAGAAGGCCCAGTACTTC
>TRBJ2-1|NA|few|TRBV29-1
CSVVNRRLYNLYNEQFF
TGCAGCGTTGTTAACAGACGCCTTTACAACCTTTACAATGAGCAGTTCTTC
>TRBJ1-1|TRBD1|NA|TRBV20-1
CSARDRAEDRGNTEAFF
TGCAGTGCTAGAGATAGGGCGGAGGACAGGGGCAACACTGAAGCTTTCTTT
>TRBJ2-3|NA|NA|TRBV28
CATMGGTDTQYF
TGTGCCACAATGGGGGGCACAGATACGCAGTATTTT
>TRBJ2-5|TRBD2|NA|TRBV7-6
CASNRSRGGQETQYF
TGTGCCAGCAACCGCTCGCGGGGGGGTCAAGAGACCCAGTACTTC
>TRBJ1-1|NA|NA|TRBV20-1
CSAWQGMNTEAFF
TGCAGTGCTTGGCAGGGGATGAACACTGAAGCTTTCTTT
>TRBJ1-2|NA|NA|TRBV4-1
CASSQENMRAGYTF
TGCGCCAGCAGCCAAGAAAATATGCGTGCTGGCTACACCTTC
>TRBJ1-1|NA|NA|TRBV29-1
CSVEDWTPGKAEAFF
TGCAGCGTTGAAGATTGGACACCCGGGAAGGCTGAAGCTTTCTTT
>TRBJ1-2|NA|NA|TRBV6-5
CAVKNRAYGYTF
TGTGCCGTCAAGAACAGGGCCTATGGCTACACCTTC
>TRBJ2-5|NA|NA|TRBV10-3
CAISEAGQETQYF
TGTGCCATCAGTGAAGCAGGTCAAGAGACCCAGTACTTC
>TRBJ1-2|NA|NA|TRBV7-9
CASSLDRRPEGYTF
TGTGCCAGCAGCTTGGATCGACGGCCAGAGGGCTACACCTTC
>TRBJ2-1|TRBD1|many|TRBV20-1
CSARQGARGNNEQFF
TGCAGTGCTAGGCAGGGGGCTCGGGGAAACAATGAGCAGTTCTTC
>TRBJ2-3|TRBD2|NA|TRBV7-2
CASSLMASGGASTDTQYF
TGTGCCAGCAGCTTAATGGCTAGCGGGGGGGCGAGCACAGATACGCAGTATTTT
>TRBJ2-5|NA|NA|TRBV20-1
CSASEGIKTQYF
TGCAGTGCTAGCGAGGGTATTAAGACCCAGTACTTC
>TRBJ2-5|NA|NA|TRBV29-1
CSVESRLGRETQYF
TGCAGCGTTGAATCCAGACTGGGGAGGGAGACCCAGTACTTC
>TRBJ2-5|TRBD2|NA|TRBV7-2
CASSLGAGTSLWETQYF
TGTGCCAGCAGCTTGGGCGCCGGGACTAGCCTATGGGAGACCCAGTACTTC
>TRBJ2-7|NA|few|TRBV11-2
CASSSTYYEQYF
TGTGCCAGCAGCTCCACTTACTACGAGCAGTACTTC
>TRBJ2-1|NA|NA|TRBV6-5
CASSRPGQYNEQFF
TGTGCCAGCAGTAGACCGGGCCAGTACAATGAGCAGTTCTTC
>TRBJ1-5|TRBD1|once|TRBV28
CASSLPGQGTQPQHF
TGTGCCAGCAGCTTACCGGGACAGGGTACCCAGCCCCAGCATTTT
>TRBJ1-6|NA|few|TRBV9
CASSVDGAKGSPLHF
TGTGCCAGCAGCGTAGACGGGGCAAAGGGTTCACCCCTCCACTTT
>TRBJ2-7|TRBD1|once|TRBV20-1
CSGYRQGYEQYF
TGCAGTGGGTACCGACAGGGCTACGAGCAGTACTTC
>TRBJ2-1|TRBD2|few|TRBV12-3/TRBV12-4
CASSWFAGGPLSNEQFF
TGTGCCAGCAGTTGGTTTGCGGGGGGGCCTCTTAGCAATGAGCAGTTCTTC
>TRBJ2-4|TRBD1|once|TRBV2
CASSARGQTFKNIQYF
TGTGCCAGCAGTGCAAGGGGACAGACGTTCAAAAACATTCAGTACTTC
>TRBJ2-7|TRBD1|NA|TRBV7-9
CASSESQGATPYEQYF
TGTGCCAGCAGCGAGAGCCAGGGGGCTACCCCCTACGAGCAGTACTTC
>TRBJ2-7|TRBD2|few|TRBV4-1
CASSQDPGRPYEQYF
TGCGCCAGCAGCCAAGACCCCGGGAGGCCCTACGAGCAGTACTTC
>TRBJ2-6|NA|NA|TRBV29-1
CSVPTGPKISGANVLTF
TGCAGCGTACCGACAGGTCCCAAGATTTCTGGGGCCAACGTCCTGACTTTC
>TRBJ2-3|NA|NA|TRBV20-1
CSANWGSGTDTQYF
TGCAGTGCTAATTGGGGGTCAGGCACAGATACGCAGTATTTT
>TRBJ2-7|TRBD1|NA|TRBV20-1
CSADGQGVYYEQYF
TGCAGTGCTGATGGACAGGGTGTTTACTACGAGCAGTACTTC
>TRBJ2-3|NA|NA|TRBV18
CASSPPGGEIRDTQYF
TGTGCCAGCTCACCACCGGGCGGGGAGATCCGAGATACGCAGTATTTT
>TRBJ1-4|NA|NA|TRBV15
CATSRDGTPREKLFF
TGTGCCACCAGCAGAGATGGGACCCCGCGGGAAAAACTGTTTTTT
>TRBJ2-5|TRBD2|NA|TRBV6-1
CASSVGELAGLNQETQYF
TGTGCCAGCAGTGTGGGGGAACTAGCGGGGCTAAACCAAGAGACCCAGTACTTC
>TRBJ1-2|NA|few|TRBV29-1
CSVEDVSGSYGYTF
TGCAGCGTTGAAGATGTTTCCGGAAGCTATGGCTACACCTTC